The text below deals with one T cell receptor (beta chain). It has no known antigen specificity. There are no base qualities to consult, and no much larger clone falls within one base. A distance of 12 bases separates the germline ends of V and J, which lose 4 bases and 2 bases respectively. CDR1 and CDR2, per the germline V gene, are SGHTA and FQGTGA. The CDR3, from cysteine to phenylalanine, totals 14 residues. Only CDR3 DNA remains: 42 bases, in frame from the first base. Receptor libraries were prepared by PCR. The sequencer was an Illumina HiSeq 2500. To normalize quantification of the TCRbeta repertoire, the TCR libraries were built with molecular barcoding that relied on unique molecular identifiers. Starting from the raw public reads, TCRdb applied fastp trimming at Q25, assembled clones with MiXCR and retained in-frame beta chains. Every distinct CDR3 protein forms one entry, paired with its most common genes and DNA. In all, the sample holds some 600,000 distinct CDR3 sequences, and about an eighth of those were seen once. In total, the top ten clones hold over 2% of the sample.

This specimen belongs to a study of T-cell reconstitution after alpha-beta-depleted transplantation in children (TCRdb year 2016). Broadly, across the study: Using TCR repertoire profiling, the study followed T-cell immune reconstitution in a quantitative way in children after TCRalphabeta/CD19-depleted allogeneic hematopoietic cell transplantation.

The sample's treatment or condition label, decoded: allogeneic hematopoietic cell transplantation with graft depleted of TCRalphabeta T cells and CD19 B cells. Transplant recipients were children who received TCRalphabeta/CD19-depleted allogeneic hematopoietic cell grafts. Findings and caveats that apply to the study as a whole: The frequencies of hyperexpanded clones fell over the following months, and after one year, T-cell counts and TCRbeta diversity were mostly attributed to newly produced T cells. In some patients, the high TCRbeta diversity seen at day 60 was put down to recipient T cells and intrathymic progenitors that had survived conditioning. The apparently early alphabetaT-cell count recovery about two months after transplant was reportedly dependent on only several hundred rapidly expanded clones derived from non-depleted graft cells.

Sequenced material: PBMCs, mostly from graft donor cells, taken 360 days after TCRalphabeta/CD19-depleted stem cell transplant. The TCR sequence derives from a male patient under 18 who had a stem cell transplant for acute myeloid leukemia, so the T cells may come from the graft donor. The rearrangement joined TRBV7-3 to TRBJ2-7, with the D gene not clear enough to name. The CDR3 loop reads CASSSGAGAYEQYF. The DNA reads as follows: TGTGCCAGCAGCTCAGGCGCAGGCGCCTACGAGCAGTACTTC. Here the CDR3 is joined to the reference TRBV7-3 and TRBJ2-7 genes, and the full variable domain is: GAGVSQTPSNKVTEKGKYVELRCDPISGHTALYWYRQSLGQGPEFLIYFQGTGAADDSGLPNDRFFAVRPEGSVSTLKIQRTERGDSAVYLCASSSGAGAYEQYFGPGTRLTVT.